What follows describes a single TCR beta chain. This record belongs to a study of blood T cell repertoires in COVID-19. About the study: Spain, Italy and the United States supplied samples that represented acute and convalescent COVID-19. In each case, the material was cDNA or gDNA derived from T cells, B-cell-depleted T cells, or PBMCs.

Data came from immunoSEQ multiplex PCR; TCRdb stores just in-frame clones and leaves some out. The sample holds hundreds of thousands of clones; over 70% are singletons and the top ten take around 25%. Germline lookup yields CDR1 MGHRA and CDR2 YSYEKL. The V and J ends lost 2 bases and 2 bases respectively, with 12 bases between them. The CDR3 runs 15 residues. J is TRBJ1-2 and V is TRBV4-1; D possibly corresponds to TRBD1 (6 bases). Sequenced material: peripheral blood. The TCR originated in a man aged 35-49 years with acute or convalescent COVID-19. The CDR3 DNA follows: TGCGCCAGCAGCCAACCCACTACAGGGAACTATGGCTACACCTTC. It codes for CASSQPTTGNYGYTF.